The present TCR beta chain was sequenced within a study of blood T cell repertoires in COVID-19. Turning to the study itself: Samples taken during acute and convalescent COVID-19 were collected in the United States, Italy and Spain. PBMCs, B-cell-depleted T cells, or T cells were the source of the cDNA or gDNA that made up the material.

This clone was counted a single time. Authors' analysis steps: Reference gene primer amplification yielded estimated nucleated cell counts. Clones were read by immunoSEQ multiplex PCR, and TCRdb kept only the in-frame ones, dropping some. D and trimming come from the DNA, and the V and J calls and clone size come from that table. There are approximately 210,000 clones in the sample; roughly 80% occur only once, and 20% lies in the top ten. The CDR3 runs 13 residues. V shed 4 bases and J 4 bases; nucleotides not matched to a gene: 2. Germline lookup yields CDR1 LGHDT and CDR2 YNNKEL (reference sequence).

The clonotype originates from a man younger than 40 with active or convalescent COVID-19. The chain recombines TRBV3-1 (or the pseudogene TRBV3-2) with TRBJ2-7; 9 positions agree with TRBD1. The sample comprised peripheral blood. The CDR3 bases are TGTGCCAGCAGCCTCGGACAGGGGTACGAGCAGTACTTC. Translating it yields CASSLGQGYEQYF.